The 12 T cell receptor beta chains below all came from one sample that was sequenced in a study of beta chain features in type 1 diabetes. Overall study results and limits: In all four CD4+ subsets, TCRB CDR3 length was significantly, moderately reduced in type 1 diabetes.

Since all of the isolated RNA was reverse transcribed, expressed TCRB transcripts were what got sequenced. Sequencing was performed with immunoSEQ multiplex PCR; in TCRdb, only in-frame clones are kept and a portion is missing. The table shows roughly 260,000 clones, with about a tenth occurring only once. Their cognate antigens are unknown. Sequencing was done on a sample of naive CD4+ T cells from blood. These receptors came from a man aged 25 to 45 with type 1 diabetes.

Regarding this clone: Other DNA sequences of this sample code for an identical CDR3. The chain has TRBV5-1 and TRBJ2-2, with TRBD1 as a possible D gene (5 bases). There are 15 residues in the CDR3. Germline values: CDR1 SGHRS, CDR2 YFSETQ. Trimming left V 4 bases short and J 0 bases short, with 10 bases between. The CDR3 sequence: CASSIDSSNTGELFF. CDR3 DNA sequence: TGCGCCAGCAGCATAGACAGCTCGAACACCGGGGAGCTGTTTTTT.

The sample holds a few counts of this clone. The chain couples TRBV5-1 to TRBJ2-2, with D unclear. The CDR3 length is 14 residues. Per germline, CDR1 SGHRS and CDR2 YFSETQ. The V and J ends lost 0 bases and 4 bases respectively, with 7 bases between them. The CDR3 reads CASSLAYVTGELFF. The CDR3 bases are TGCGCCAGCAGCTTGGCCTATGTCACCGGGGAGCTGTTTTTT.

CDR3: CASRPGETQYF. The CDR3 DNA sequence: TGTGCCAGCAGACCGGGGGAGACCCAGTACTTC. V usage is TRBV7-9 and J usage is TRBJ2-5; D possibly corresponds to TRBD2 (5 bases). This CDR3 comprises 11 residues. V gave up 6 bases and J gave up 5 bases, with 7 bases separating them. Germline-derived CDR1 and CDR2 are SEHNR and FQNEAQ (reference sequence). The full variable domain, completed using reference TRBV7-9 and TRBJ2-5, is DTGVSQNPRHKITKRGQNVTFRCDPISEHNRLYWYRQTLGQGPEFLTYFQNEAQLEKSRLLSDRFSAERPKGSFSTLEIQRTEQGDSAMYLCASRPGETQYFGPGTRLLVL.

With regard to this clone: This same CDR3 is encoded by further DNA sequences in the sample. This chain links TRBV7-3 with TRBJ2-5; maybe TRBD2 (6 bases). The CDR3 extends over 13 amino acids. Germline V gene lookup returns CDR1 SGHTA and CDR2 FQGTGA. The germline V and J ends were trimmed by 5 bases and 5 bases, with 12 bases remaining between them. CDR3 protein: CASSLSRGETQYF. CDR3 nucleotides: TGTGCCAGCAGCCTAAGTCGGGGGGAGACCCAGTACTTC.

This clone was observed a few times. This sequence joins TRBV5-1 and TRBJ2-5; 13 bases match TRBD2. The length of the CDR3 is 15 residues. Germline loops: CDR1 SGHRS, CDR2 YFSETQ. V was clipped by 7 bases and J by 2 bases; unmatched bases: 5. Here the CDR3 reads CASWGTSGVQETQYF. CDR3 nucleotide sequence: TGCGCCAGCTGGGGGACTAGCGGGGTTCAAGAGACCCAGTACTTC.

This clone was recorded a few times. The chain has TRBV18 and TRBJ2-1, with TRBD1 as a possible D gene (5 bases). CDR1 and CDR2 (germline): KGHSH, LQKENI. The CDR3 consists of 12 residues. V lost 4 bases and J 7 bases, leaving 8 bases between the germline ends. The CDR3 is CASSLDRNEQFF. The CDR3 coding sequence is TGTGCCAGCTCACTAGACAGAAATGAGCAGTTCTTC.

The chain combines TRBV18 with TRBJ1-1; 8 bases map to TRBD1. The CDR3 sequence is 14 residues long. The V and J ends lost 6 bases and 4 bases, in that order; junction bases with no gene match: 7. In germline, CDR1 is KGHSH, CDR2 LQKENI. The DNA of the CDR3 is TGTGCCAGCTCTCCGGGACAGGTGAGCACTGAAGCTTTCTTT. It translates to CASSPGQVSTEAFF.

This clone was observed a few times. The chain couples TRBV7-9 to TRBJ2-3; D possibly corresponds to TRBD1 (5 bases). The CDR3 is made up of 15 amino acids. V was cut by 5 bases and J by 2 bases, with 14 bases left in between. Per germline, CDR1 SEHNR and CDR2 FQNEAQ (reference sequence). CDR3 nucleotides: TGTGCCAGCAGCAATAGTCAGGGCCACACAGATACGCAGTATTTT. This sequence encodes CASSNSQGHTDTQYF.

The chain carries TRBV4-1 and TRBJ2-4; D is possibly TRBD1 (6 bases). In germline, CDR1 is MGHRA, CDR2 YSYEKL. V was clipped by 0 bases and J by 0 bases, with 9 bases between them. The CDR3 has 16 amino acids. CDR3: CASSQEGALAKNIQYF. For the CDR3, the DNA is TGCGCCAGCAGCCAAGAGGGGGCCCTAGCCAAAAACATTCAGTACTTC.

There are a few counts of this clone. The same CDR3 arises from other DNA sequences in this sample as well. V is TRBV7-9 and J is TRBJ1-2; possibly TRBD1 for D (6 bases). CDR1 and CDR2 (germline): SEHNR, FQNEAQ (reference sequence). This CDR3 has 13 residues. V was trimmed by 5 bases and J by 2 bases, leaving 9 bases between them. The CDR3 nucleotides are TGTGCCAGCAGCCCAACAGGGAACTATGGCTACACCTTC. It specifies CASSPTGNYGYTF.

The gene calls are TRBV5-1 and TRBJ2-6; D gene uncertain. The length of the CDR3 is 15 residues. The V end lost 3 bases, the J end lost 1 base, and 8 bases lay between the germline ends. CDR1 is SGHRS, CDR2 YFSETQ, per germline. CDR3 region: CASSSSGSGANVLTF. The CDR3 nucleotides are TGCGCCAGCAGCTCGTCAGGATCTGGGGCCAACGTCCTGACTTTC. The full variable domain, completed using reference TRBV5-1 and TRBJ2-6, is KAGVTQTPRYLIKTRGQQVTLSCSPISGHRSVSWYQQTPGQGLQFLFEYFSETQRNKGNFPGRFSGRQFSNSRSEMNVSTLELGDSALYLCASSSSGSGANVLTFGAGSRLTVL.

This clone was counted only a few times. This chain connects TRBV5-1 to TRBJ1-1; 7 nucleotides align to TRBD1. V was clipped by 1 base and J by 0 bases; unmatched bases: 12. In germline, CDR1 is SGHRS, CDR2 YFSETQ. There are 18 residues in the CDR3. Written as DNA, the CDR3 is TGCGCCAGCAGCTTGTTCGGGACAGCTCCCTTGATGAACACTGAAGCTTTCTTT. Translated: CASSLFGTAPLMNTEAFF. Full variable domain (remainder filled in from reference TRBV5-1 and TRBJ1-1): KAGVTQTPRYLIKTRGQQVTLSCSPISGHRSVSWYQQTPGQGLQFLFEYFSETQRNKGNFPGRFSGRQFSNSRSEMNVSTLELGDSALYLCASSLFGTAPLMNTEAFFGQGTRLTVV.